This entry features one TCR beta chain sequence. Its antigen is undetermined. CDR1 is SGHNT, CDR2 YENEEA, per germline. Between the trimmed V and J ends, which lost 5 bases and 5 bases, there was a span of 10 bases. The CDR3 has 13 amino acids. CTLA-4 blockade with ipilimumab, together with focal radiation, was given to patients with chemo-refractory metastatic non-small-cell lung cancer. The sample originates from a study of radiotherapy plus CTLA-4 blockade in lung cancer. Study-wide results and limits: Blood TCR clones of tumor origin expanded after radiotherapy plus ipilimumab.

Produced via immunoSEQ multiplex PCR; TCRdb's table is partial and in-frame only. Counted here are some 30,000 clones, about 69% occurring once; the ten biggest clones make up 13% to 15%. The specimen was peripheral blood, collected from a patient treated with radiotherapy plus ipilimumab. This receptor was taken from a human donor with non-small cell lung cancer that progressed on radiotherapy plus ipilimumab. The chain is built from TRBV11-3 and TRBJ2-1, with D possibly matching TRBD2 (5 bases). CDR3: CASSAGPNNEQFF. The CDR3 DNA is TGTGCCAGCAGCGCGGGCCCTAACAATGAGCAGTTCTTC. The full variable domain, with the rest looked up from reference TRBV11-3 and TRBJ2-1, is EAGVVQSPRYKIIEKKQPVAFWCNPISGHNTLYWYLQNLGQGPELLIRYENEEAVDDSQLPKDRFSAERLKGVDSTLKIQPAELGDSAVYLCASSAGPNNEQFFGPGTRLTVL.